This T cell receptor beta chain was identified during a study of blood T cell repertoires in COVID-19 (dated by TCRdb to 2018 to 2021). In the study overall: Collaborator samples came from the United States, Italy and Spain and covered acute and convalescent phases of COVID-19. Samples came from the ongoing ImmuneRACE study (first 160 participants) plus 1,254 subjects from 6 global collaborators. The prospective study material was composed of cDNA or gDNA derived from T cells, B-cell-depleted T cells, or PBMCs. The dataset comprised deeply sampled blood TCRbeta repertoires from subjects exposed to, actively infected with, or recovered from COVID-19. Sample metadata almost always included a de-identified subject ID, COVID-19 status, age in years and sex. Where available, HLA class I and class II types were taken from metadata supplied by the sample provider and were not determined by assay-based typing. The repertoires were released in a freely available public database intended as a resource for research on the immune response to SARS-CoV-2. What the authors observed across the whole study: The quantity of clinical and demographic metadata differed by source and by participant and was supplied without curation.

The CDR1 and CDR2 encoded by the germline V gene are SGHRS and YFSETQ. Its CDR3 holds 16 amino acids, cysteine through phenylalanine. The read is trimmed to its CDR3 DNA, 48 bases read in frame from base 1. Trimming leaves V shorter by 0 bases and J shorter by 2 bases, with the junction holding 6 bases beyond the gene matches. This clone occurred a few times. What antigen it recognizes has not been identified. No qualities accompany the bases; no much larger clone lies one base away. TCRbeta CDR3 regions were amplified from genomic DNA by means of the immunoSEQ Assay, a bias-controlled multiplex PCR. The authors' analysis ran thus. Within the assay, amplification of reference gene primers was used to estimate how many nucleated cells each sample contained. To quantify the absolute abundance of each unique TCRbeta CDR3 rearrangement, sequence reads were collapsed and filtered. For each sample, productive Simpson clonality was calculated as the square root of Simpson's diversity index over productive rearrangements. This is the immuneACCESS table as TCRdb keeps it, with only in-frame sequences that have V and J called. A part of the clones is gone; compared with another copy, unresolved V genes explain less than half, and the rest is unexplained. The D gene and trimming were derived from the DNA, and the V and J assignments and clone size from that table. A total of 220,000 or so clones appear in this sample, about 88% of them only once. The top ten hold over 2.5% of the sample.

Another Seattle source contributed samples from volunteer blood donors who had recovered from COVID-19. Whole blood was collected in K2EDTA tubes by collaborating institutions according to the institutions' own protocols. Collaborator samples were shipped for TCRbeta analysis as frozen whole blood, isolated PBMCs, or DNA extracted from either sample type. The chain joins TRBV5-1 to TRBJ1-2, and 8 junctional nucleotides match TRBD1. Sequenced material: peripheral blood. The sequence was obtained from a man aged 45-60 years who had recovered from COVID-19. The bases read TGCGCCAGCAGCTTGGAAGACAGGGGATCGAACTATGGCTACACCTTC. This sequence encodes CASSLEDRGSNYGYTF.